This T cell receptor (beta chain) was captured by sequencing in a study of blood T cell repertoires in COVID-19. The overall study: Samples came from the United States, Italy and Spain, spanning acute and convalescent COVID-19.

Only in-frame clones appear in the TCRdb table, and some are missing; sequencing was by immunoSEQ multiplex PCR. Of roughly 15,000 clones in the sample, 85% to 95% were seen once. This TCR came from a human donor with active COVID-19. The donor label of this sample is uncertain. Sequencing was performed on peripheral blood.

The CDR3 sequence: CASSSDRGPYEQYF. The CDR3 nucleotides read TGTGCCAGCAGTTCCGACAGGGGGCCCTACGAGCAGTACTTC. The rearrangement uses TRBV5-4 and TRBJ2-7; 10 bases are a match to TRBD1. CDR3 length equals 14 residues. Germline CDR1 reads SGHNT; CDR2 reads YYREEE (reference sequence). The V and J ends lost 5 bases and 2 bases, in that order; junction bases with no gene match: 4.